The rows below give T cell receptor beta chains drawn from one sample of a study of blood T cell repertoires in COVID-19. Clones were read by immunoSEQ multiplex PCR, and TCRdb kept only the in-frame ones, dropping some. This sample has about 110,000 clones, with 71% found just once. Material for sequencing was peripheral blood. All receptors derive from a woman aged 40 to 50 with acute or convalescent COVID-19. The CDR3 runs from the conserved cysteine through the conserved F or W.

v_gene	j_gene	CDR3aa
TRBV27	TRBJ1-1	CATQGQGSTEAFF
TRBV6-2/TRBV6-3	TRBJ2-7	CASSWKTGSEQYF
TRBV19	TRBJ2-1	CASSIQSMSGGEQFF
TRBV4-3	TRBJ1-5	CASSQQGYSNQPQHF
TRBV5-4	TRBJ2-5	CASSLETGGLQETQYF
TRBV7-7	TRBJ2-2	CASSFTLPPGELFF
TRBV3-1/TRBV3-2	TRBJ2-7	CASSQGFSSYEQYF
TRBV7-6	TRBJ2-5	CASSRDREETQYF
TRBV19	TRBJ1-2	CASKLQGQANYGYTF
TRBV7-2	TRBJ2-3	CASSLGLGTDTQYF
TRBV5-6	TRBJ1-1	CASSPLREDTEAFF
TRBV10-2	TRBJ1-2	CASSDPTGGKDGYTF
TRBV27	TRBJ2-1	CASSLGGYEQFF
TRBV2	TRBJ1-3	CASSFGDSGNTIYF